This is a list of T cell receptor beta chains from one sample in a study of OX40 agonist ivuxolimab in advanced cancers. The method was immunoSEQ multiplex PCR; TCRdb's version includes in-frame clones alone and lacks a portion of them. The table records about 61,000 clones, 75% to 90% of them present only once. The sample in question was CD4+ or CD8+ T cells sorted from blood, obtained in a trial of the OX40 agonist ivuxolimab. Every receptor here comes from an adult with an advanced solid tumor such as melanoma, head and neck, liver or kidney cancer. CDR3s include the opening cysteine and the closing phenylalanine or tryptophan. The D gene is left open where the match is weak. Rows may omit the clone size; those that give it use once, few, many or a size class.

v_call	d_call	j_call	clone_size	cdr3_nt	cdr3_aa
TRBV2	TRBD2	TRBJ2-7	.	TGTGCCAGCAGGGGGGGGTCCCACTACGAGCAGTACTTC	CASRGGSHYEQYF
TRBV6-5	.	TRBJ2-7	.	TGTGCCAGCAGTTACCCCGCCGGGACCTCCTACGAGCAGTACTTC	CASSYPAGTSYEQYF
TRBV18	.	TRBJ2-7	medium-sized	TGTGCCAGCTCACCTCCGGCAGGGGCAGCCTACGAGCAGTACTTC	CASSPPAGAAYEQYF
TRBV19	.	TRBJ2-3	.	TGTGCCAGTATGTTGAGGGTTAGCACAGATACGCAGTATTTT	CASMLRVSTDTQYF
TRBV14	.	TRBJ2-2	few	TGTGCCAGCAGCCAGGAACGGCTCGCGAACACCGGGGAGCTGTTTTTT	CASSQERLANTGELFF
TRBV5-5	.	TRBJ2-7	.	TGTGCCAGCAGCTTCCTCTACGAGCAGTACTTC	CASSFLYEQYF
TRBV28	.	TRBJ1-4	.	TGTGCCAGCAGTGGGTCAGGGGCGTCTTGGGGGGCTAATGAAAAACTGTTTTTT	CASSGSGASWGANEKLFF
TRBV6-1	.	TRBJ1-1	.	TGTGCCAGCCGAGAGACCCCGACGAACACTGAAGCTTTCTTT	CASRETPTNTEAFF
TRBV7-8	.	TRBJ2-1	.	TGTGCCAGCAGCTTCCGGGGGGCCTCCTACAATGAGCAGTTCTTC	CASSFRGASYNEQFF
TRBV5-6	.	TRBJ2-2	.	TGTGCCAGCAGCCACTCCGGGACGGGTAACACCGGGGAGCTGTTTTTT	CASSHSGTGNTGELFF
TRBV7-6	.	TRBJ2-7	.	TGTGCCTCCAAAGATGGGCTCTCCTACGAGCAGTACTTC	CASKDGLSYEQYF
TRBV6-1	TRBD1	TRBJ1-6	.	TGTGCCAGCTGGACAGGGGGCACGGGCTCACCCCTCCACTTT	CASWTGGTGSPLHF
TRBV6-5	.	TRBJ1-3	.	TGTGCCAGCAGTTACACCACACAGAGCTCTGGAAACACCATATATTTT	CASSYTTQSSGNTIYF
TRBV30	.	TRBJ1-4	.	TGTGCCTGGAGTGTCGGGCCGGCAACTAATGAAAAACTGTTTTTT	CAWSVGPATNEKLFF
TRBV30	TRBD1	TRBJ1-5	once	TGTGCCTGGAGTGCCGGGACAGGGGAACAGCCCCAGCATTTT	CAWSAGTGEQPQHF
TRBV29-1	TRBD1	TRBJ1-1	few	TGCAGCGTTTACGACAGGGACGATACTGAAGCTTTCTTT	CSVYDRDDTEAFF
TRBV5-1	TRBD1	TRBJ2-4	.	TGCGCCAGCAGCTTGACGGCAGGGGGAAACATTCAGTACTTC	CASSLTAGGNIQYF
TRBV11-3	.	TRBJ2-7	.	TGTGCCAGCAGCTTTTCGGACCACTACGAGCAGTACTTC	CASSFSDHYEQYF
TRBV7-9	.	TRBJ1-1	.	TGTGCCAGCAGGGTGGGGGGAAACACTGAAGCTTTCTTT	CASRVGGNTEAFF
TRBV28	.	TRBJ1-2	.	TGTGCCAGCAGTTCTTGGGGCCCCTATGGCTACACCTTC	CASSSWGPYGYTF
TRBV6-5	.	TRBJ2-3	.	TGTGCCAGCAGTTTAGCTCCCTTCACAGATACGCAGTATTTT	CASSLAPFTDTQYF
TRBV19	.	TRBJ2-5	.	TGTGCCAGTAGTATAGAGCGGGGTAGGGAGACCCAGTACTTC	CASSIERGRETQYF
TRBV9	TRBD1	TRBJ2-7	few	TGTGCCAGCGGGACCGGGACAGAAAGCTACGAGCAGTACTTC	CASGTGTESYEQYF
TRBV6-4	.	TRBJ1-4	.	TGTGCCAGCAGTGAATGGGGCAGACCAAATGAAAAACTGTTTTTT	CASSEWGRPNEKLFF
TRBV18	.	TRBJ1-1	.	TGTGCCAGCTCAGATACAGGGCGCACTGAAGCTTTCTTT	CASSDTGRTEAFF
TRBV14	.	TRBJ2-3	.	TGTGCCAGCAGCCAGCCTAACGCAGATACGCAGTATTTT	CASSQPNADTQYF
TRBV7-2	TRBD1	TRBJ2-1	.	TGTGCCAGCAGCTTAGCGACGGACAGGGGCTACAATGAGCAGTTCTTC	CASSLATDRGYNEQFF
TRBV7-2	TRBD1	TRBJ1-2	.	TGTGCCAGCAGCCACCGACAGGGATCACGGGGCTACACCTTC	CASSHRQGSRGYTF
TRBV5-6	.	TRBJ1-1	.	TGTGCCAGCAGCTTGTACGCTGAAGCTTTCTTT	CASSLYAEAFF
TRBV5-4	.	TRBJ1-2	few	TGTGCCAGCAGCTCGCGGGCAGAAACTAACTATGGCTACACCTTC	CASSSRAETNYGYTF
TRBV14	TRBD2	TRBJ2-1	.	TGTGCCAGCAGCTTACTAGCGGGGGGTTTTCAGTTCTTC	CASSLLAGGFQFF
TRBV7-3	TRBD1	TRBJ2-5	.	TGTGCCAGCAGCCTACGGACAGGGGGCAGCGAGACCCAGTACTTC	CASSLRTGGSETQYF
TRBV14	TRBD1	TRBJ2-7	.	TGTGCCAGCAGCGCCCGACAGGGCCCCTACGAGCAGTACTTC	CASSARQGPYEQYF
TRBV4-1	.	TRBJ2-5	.	TGCGCCAGCAGCCAAGGGGGGGGCCCGGGAGAGACCCAGTACTTC	CASSQGGGPGETQYF
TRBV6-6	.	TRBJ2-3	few	TGTGCCAGCAGTTACTCGAACTCTCTAGATACGCAGTATTTT	CASSYSNSLDTQYF
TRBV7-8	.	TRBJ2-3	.	TGTGCCAGCAGCCTGTTATACACAGATACGCAGTATTTT	CASSLLYTDTQYF
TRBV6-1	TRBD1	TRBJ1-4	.	TGTGCCAGTACACCCGGGACAGAGCCTGAAAAACTGTTTTTT	CASTPGTEPEKLFF
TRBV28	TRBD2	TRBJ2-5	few	TGTGCCAGCAGACCTAGCGGGGGGGCCGGGGAGACCCAGTACTTC	CASRPSGGAGETQYF
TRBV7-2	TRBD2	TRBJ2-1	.	TGTGCCAGCAGCTCGACTAGCGGCTACAATGAGCAGTTCTTC	CASSSTSGYNEQFF
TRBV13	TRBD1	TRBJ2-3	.	TGTGCCAGCAGCCAAGGGACAGGGGGCGTTTATACGCAGTATTTT	CASSQGTGGVYTQYF
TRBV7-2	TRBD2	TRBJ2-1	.	TGTGCCAGCAGCTTATCTAGCGGGGGGGACAATGAGCAGTTCTTC	CASSLSSGGDNEQFF
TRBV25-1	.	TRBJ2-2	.	TGTGCCAGCAGTGAATTTAGGGGGGACTCGAACACCGGGGAGCTGTTTTTT	CASSEFRGDSNTGELFF
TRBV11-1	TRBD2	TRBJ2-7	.	TGTGCCAGCAGCTTCGGGGGGGTCGACCTCGCCTTC	CASSFGGVDLAF
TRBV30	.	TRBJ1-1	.	TGTGCCTGGAGTAAAGGTGAAGCTTTCTTT	CAWSKGEAFF
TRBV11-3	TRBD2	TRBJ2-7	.	TGTGCCAGCAGCTCCATCCTAGCGGGAGCCTACGAGCAGTACTTC	CASSSILAGAYEQYF
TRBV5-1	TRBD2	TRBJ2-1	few	TGCGCCAGCAGCTTGGGGCGGGGGGAAGACAATGAGCAGTTCTTC	CASSLGRGEDNEQFF
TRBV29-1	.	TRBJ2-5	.	TGCAGCGTTGCGGAACAAGAGACCCAGTACTTC	CSVAEQETQYF
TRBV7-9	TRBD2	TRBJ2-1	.	TGTGCCAGCAGATTTAGCGGGGGCCGTGGAAATGAGCAGTTCTTC	CASRFSGGRGNEQFF
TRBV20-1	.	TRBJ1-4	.	TGCAGTTGGCAGGTTAATGAAAAACTGTTTTTT	CSWQVNEKLFF
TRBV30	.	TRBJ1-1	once	TGTGCCTGGAGTTTCTTCGGCAGGGGCGCTGAAGCTTTCTTT	CAWSFFGRGAEAFF
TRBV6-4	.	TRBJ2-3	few	TGTGCCAGCAGCCCAGACAGGGGAGGGGCGGATACGCAGTATTTT	CASSPDRGGADTQYF
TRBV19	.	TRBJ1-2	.	TGTGCCAGTAGTATAGACAGTAACCTGGACTATGGCTACACCTTC	CASSIDSNLDYGYTF
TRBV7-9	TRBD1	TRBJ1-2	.	TGTGCCAGCAGCTCCGACAGGGGGTCCCCTAACTATGGCTACACCTTC	CASSSDRGSPNYGYTF
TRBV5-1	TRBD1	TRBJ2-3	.	TGCGCCAGCGCCACCGGAGACAGGGACACAGATACGCAGTATTTT	CASATGDRDTDTQYF